Sequencing of this T cell receptor (beta chain) was carried out in a study of high-grade serous ovarian cancer treatment subgroups. Study-wide points: Repertoire similarity ranged about 0.1 to 0.79 between tumors of one patient.

Clones were sequenced by immunoSEQ multiplex PCR, and TCRdb holds only the in-frame ones, with some missing. The table has nearly 15,000 clones, less than 90% seen once. Tumor samples were taken before definitive surgery or chemotherapy. The ends were cut back, 0 bases at V and 2 bases at J, with 8 bases in the middle. The CDR3 runs 14 residues. Germline-derived CDR1 and CDR2 are MNHEY and SVGAGI. This clone was counted only a few times. Its cognate antigen is unknown. The rearrangement uses TRBV6-5 and TRBJ2-7; D is unclear. Sequenced: tumor tissue. This sequence was found in a human donor with high-grade serous ovarian cancer. The CDR3 sequence: CASSYSIRAYEQYF. The CDR3 bases are TGTGCCAGCAGTTACTCGATACGGGCCTACGAGCAGTACTTC.